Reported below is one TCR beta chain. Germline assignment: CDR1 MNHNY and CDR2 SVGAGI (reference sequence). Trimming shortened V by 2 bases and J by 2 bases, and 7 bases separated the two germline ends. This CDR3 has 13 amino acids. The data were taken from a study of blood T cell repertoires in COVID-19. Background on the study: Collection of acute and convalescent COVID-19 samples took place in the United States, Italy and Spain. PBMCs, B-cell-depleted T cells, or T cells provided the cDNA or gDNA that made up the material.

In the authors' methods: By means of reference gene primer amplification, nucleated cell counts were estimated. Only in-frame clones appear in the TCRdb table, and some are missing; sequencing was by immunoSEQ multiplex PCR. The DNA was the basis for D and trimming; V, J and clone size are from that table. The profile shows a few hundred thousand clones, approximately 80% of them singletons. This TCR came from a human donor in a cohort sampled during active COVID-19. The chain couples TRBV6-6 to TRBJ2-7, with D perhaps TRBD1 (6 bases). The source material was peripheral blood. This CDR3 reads CASSYRTAYEQYF. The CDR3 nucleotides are TGTGCCAGCAGTTACCGGACAGCCTACGAGCAGTACTTC.